The T cell receptor (beta chain) described here comes from a study of OX40 agonist ivuxolimab in advanced cancers. Across the study: Antecedent anti-PD-1, anti-PD-L1 or anti-CTLA-4 therapy was permissible, with over 35% having received some. Broader study findings: At 0.1 to 3.0 mg/kg and by week 6, CD4+ and CD8+ T cells in the blood had expanded clonally.

About this clone itself: Its antigen is currently unknown.

Here immunoSEQ multiplex PCR was the method, and the copy in TCRdb shows in-frame clones only, minus some. This sample carries approximately 53,000 clones, around 93% of them seen once, and the ten largest clones take approximately 23%. The CDR3 is 13 residues long. The germline V gene encodes CDR1 LGHNA and CDR2 YSLEER. Between the trimmed V and J ends, which lost 2 bases and 1 base, there was a span of 5 bases. The genes are TRBV4-3 and TRBJ1-1; D gene ambiguous. This receptor was obtained from an adult with an advanced solid tumor such as melanoma, head and neck, liver or kidney cancer. Source: CD4+ or CD8+ T cells sorted from blood, taken in a trial of the OX40 agonist ivuxolimab. For the CDR3, the DNA is TGCGCCAGCAGCCAAATGAAGAACACTGAAGCTTTCTTT. Amino acid sequence: CASSQMKNTEAFF.